These 21 T cell receptor beta chains were all obtained from the same sample, sequenced in a study of blood T cell repertoires in COVID-19. Some clones are missing from TCRdb's copy, which holds only in-frame ones; the method was immunoSEQ multiplex PCR. The sample carries 200,000 to 250,000 clones, around 89% recorded once. The sequencing sample was made of PBMCs or T cells enriched from blood (not recorded which). All receptors come from a woman aged 18-29 years in a cohort exposed to, infected with or recovered from COVID-19 (not recorded which).

The V and J genes are TRBV5-4 and TRBJ2-5, with 7 bases matching TRBD2. The germline gives CDR1 SGHNT, CDR2 YYREEE (reference sequence). V gave up 4 bases and J gave up 3 bases; unmatched junction bases: 18. There are 18 residues in the CDR3. In nucleotides, the CDR3 is TGTGCCAGCAGCCCGAACCACCCGCGGGGGTCCGACAAAGAGACCCAGTACTTC. Protein sequence: CASSPNHPRGSDKETQYF.

The rearrangement uses TRBV5-6 and TRBJ2-7; no definite D call. This CDR3 has 12 amino acids. The germline CDR1 and CDR2 sequences are SGHDT and YYEEEE. V was trimmed by 5 bases and J by 3 bases, leaving 9 bases between them. The CDR3 loop reads CASSSDNYEQYF. The CDR3 nucleotides are TGTGCCAGCAGTTCAGACAACTACGAGCAGTACTTC.

V and J are TRBV19 and TRBJ1-2; D is unresolved. The germline gives CDR1 LNHDA, CDR2 SQIVND (reference sequence). Deletions cut 0 bases from V and 2 bases from J, with 10 bases between. This CDR3 region has 15 residues. The CDR3 DNA follows: TGTGCCAGTAGTATAGATCTGCAGACAAACTATGGCTACACCTTC. Amino acid sequence: CASSIDLQTNYGYTF.

This chain links TRBV29-1 with TRBJ1-2; 8 nucleotides line up with TRBD1. Germline values: CDR1 SQVTM, CDR2 ANQGSEA. The CDR3 loop spans 12 amino acids. The J segment lost 6 bases and the V segment lost 5 bases, leaving 5 bases of the junction unmatched. The CDR3 protein is CSVFGQGNGYTF. The CDR3 DNA is TGCAGCGTTTTCGGACAGGGTAATGGCTACACCTTC.

This clone has just a few counts. V usage is TRBV10-3 and J usage is TRBJ2-7, with 8 bases identical to TRBD2. Trimming at V came to 4 bases and at J to 2 bases, leaving 1 base not matched to a gene. The CDR3 sequence is 13 residues long. CDR1 is ENHRY and CDR2 is SYGVKD in the germline V gene. The CDR3 is CAISVAGTYEQYF. As DNA, the CDR3 is TGTGCCATCAGTGTAGCGGGGACCTACGAGCAGTACTTC.

The chain combines TRBV7-2 with TRBJ1-3; no clear D gene. V was pared by 0 bases and J by 1 base, with 10 bases between. From germline, CDR1 is SGHTA and CDR2 FQGNSA. CDR3 size: 16 residues. CDR3 nucleotides: TGTGCCAGCAGCTTAGCATCGGGAGGTTCTGGAAACACCATATATTTT. This sequence encodes CASSLASGGSGNTIYF.

The chain is built from TRBV19 and TRBJ1-5; 8 bases are a match to TRBD1. The trim removed 3 bases at V and 2 bases at J, leaving 12 bases unmatched. In germline, CDR1 is LNHDA, CDR2 SQIVND (reference sequence). CDR3 size: 18 residues. This CDR3 reads CASSMGDGQGKGNQPQHF. For the CDR3, the DNA is TGTGCCAGTAGTATGGGGGACGGACAGGGCAAAGGCAATCAGCCCCAGCATTTT.

The chain uses TRBV19 and TRBJ2-3; 10 bases align to TRBD1. Germline V gene sequence: CDR1 LNHDA, CDR2 SQIVND (reference sequence). Losses at the gene ends were 7 bases for V and 4 bases for J; bases not matched to a gene: 14. This CDR3 is 17 amino acids long. In DNA, the CDR3 is TGTGCCAGTACCCCCCTAGGCGGGACAGGGGTGCCAGATACGCAGTATTTT. Protein sequence: CASTPLGGTGVPDTQYF. Using reference TRBV19 and TRBJ2-3 for the parts outside the CDR3, the full variable domain is DGGITQSPKYLFRKEGQNVTLSCEQNLNHDAMYWYRQDPGQGLRLIYYSQIVNDFQKGDIAEGYSVSREKKESFPLTVTSAQKNPTAFYLCASTPLGGTGVPDTQYFGPGTRLTVL.

The chain employs TRBV9 and TRBJ1-3; D perhaps matches TRBD1 (5 bases). The germline gives CDR1 SGDLS, CDR2 YYNGEE. V lost 5 bases and J 0 bases, leaving 12 bases between the germline ends. CDR3 size: 15 residues. The CDR3 spells CASSLGTSSGNTIYF. CDR3 nucleotides: TGTGCCAGCAGTCTGGGGACTTCCTCTGGAAACACCATATATTTT.

The V call is TRBV28, the J call TRBJ2-5; TRBD2 agrees at 11 bases. Germline V lookup: CDR1 MDHEN, CDR2 SYDVKM. This CDR3 has 17 residues. V gave up 3 bases and J gave up 1 base; unmatched junction bases: 7. The DNA of the CDR3 is TGTGCCAGCAGTTTTAGTCGGACTAGCGGGTCCCAAGAGACCCAGTACTTC. As protein: CASSFSRTSGSQETQYF.

The chain couples TRBV5-1 to TRBJ1-1; D gene uncertain. This CDR3 is 17 amino acids long. Trimming took 4 bases from V and 3 from J, leaving 22 bases between them. Germline loops: CDR1 SGHRS, CDR2 YFSETQ. The CDR3 region is CASSLTPARRQHTEAFF. Here the CDR3 DNA reads TGCGCCAGCAGCCTAACACCGGCAAGGAGGCAACACACTGAAGCTTTCTTT.

The rearrangement uses TRBV15 and TRBJ2-3; 9 bases are a match to TRBD2. CDR1 is LNHNV, CDR2 YYDKDF, per germline (reference sequence). The CDR3 sequence is 17 residues long. V lost 1 base and J lost 0; bases outside the gene matches: 5. The CDR3 region has the DNA TGTGCCACCAGCAGAGTGAGCACTAGCGGGAGCACAGATACGCAGTATTTT. Protein: CATSRVSTSGSTDTQYF.

The V and J genes are TRBV6-1 and TRBJ2-3, with 7 bases lining up with TRBD2. Looked up from germline, CDR1 is MNHNS and CDR2 is SASEGT. The J segment lost 0 bases and the V segment lost 1 base, leaving 4 bases of the junction unmatched. CDR3 length equals 16 residues. The CDR3 region is CASSEGGGGSTDTQYF. CDR3 DNA sequence: TGTGCCAGCAGTGAAGGAGGCGGGGGAAGCACAGATACGCAGTATTTT.

The chain has TRBV3-1 (or the pseudogene TRBV3-2) and TRBJ2-5, with 7 bases fitting TRBD2. Trimming removed 1 base from V and 7 bases from J; junction bases left unmatched: 6. CDR1 is LGHDT and CDR2 is YNNKEL in the germline V gene (reference sequence). The CDR3 is made up of 14 amino acids. Here the CDR3 DNA reads TGTGCCAGCAGCCAAGGTGATTGGGAGGGGACCCAGTACTTC. It specifies CASSQGDWEGTQYF.

The chain couples TRBV2 to TRBJ1-5; unclear D gene. This CDR3 is 13 amino acids long. Germline CDR1 and CDR2: SNHLY and FYNNEI. The V end was cut by 4 bases, the J end by 4 bases, with 8 bases between. CDR3 loop: CASSVSGNQPQHF. The CDR3 nucleotides read TGTGCCAGCAGTGTTTCGGGAAATCAGCCCCAGCATTTT.

This clone appeared a few times. The chain is built from TRBV5-1 and TRBJ2-7; maybe TRBD2 (5 bases). The V and J ends lost 4 bases and 0 bases respectively, with 14 bases between them. This CDR3 region has 15 residues. Germline CDR1 and CDR2: SGHRS and YFSETQ. The CDR3 coding sequence is TGCGCCAGCAGCCCGGGATCTTCAAGCTCCTACGAGCAGTACTTC. As protein: CASSPGSSSSYEQYF. The variable domain in full, completed from reference TRBV5-1 and TRBJ2-7, reads KAGVTQTPRYLIKTRGQQVTLSCSPISGHRSVSWYQQTPGQGLQFLFEYFSETQRNKGNFPGRFSGRQFSNSRSEMNVSTLELGDSALYLCASSPGSSSSYEQYFGPGTRLTVT.

The rearrangement joins TRBV20-1 to TRBJ1-2, with D maybe TRBD1 (5 bases). Trimming pared 3 bases from V and 3 bases from J, leaving 26 bases between. The CDR3 extends over 18 amino acids. Germline CDR1 is DFQATT and CDR2 is SNEGSKA (reference sequence). The CDR3 nucleotides are TGCAGTGCTAGTGACGAAACGACGGACACCCAGTACCACTATGGCTACACCTTC. Protein sequence: CSASDETTDTQYHYGYTF.

The chain recombines TRBV27 with TRBJ1-2, with 9 bases that match TRBD1. Germline V CDR1 and CDR2: MNHEY, SMNVEV (reference sequence). The CDR3 is 16 residues long. After removal of 0 bases from V and 8 bases from J, the junction contained 10 bases not matched to a gene. This chain's CDR3 is CASSLSGGTGSDGYTF. CDR3 bases: TGTGCCAGCAGTTTATCTGGGGGGACAGGGAGTGACGGCTACACCTTC.

The V call is TRBV2, the J call TRBJ2-7; TRBD1 is a possible D gene (6 bases). Germline lookup yields CDR1 SNHLY and CDR2 FYNNEI. CDR3 size: 16 residues. V lost 3 bases, J lost 0 bases, and 15 bases lay in between. The DNA for the CDR3 is TGTGCCAGCAGTGAGCTCGGGGACACCAACTCCTACGAGCAGTACTTC. Residues: CASSELGDTNSYEQYF.

This clone was recorded only once. The rearrangement uses TRBV12-2 and TRBJ2-7; TRBD2, the table's D call, was not compared with the DNA. TRBV12-2 is a documented pseudogene. This CDR3 has 15 amino acids. As DNA, the CDR3 is TGTGCAAGTCGCTTAGCCGAGCCTACTACGATCGAGCAGTACTTC. Translating gives CASRLAEPTTIEQYF.

The chain recombines TRBV4-2 with TRBJ1-6, with 7 positions matching TRBD1. The J segment lost 8 bases and the V segment lost 2 bases, leaving 6 bases of the junction unmatched. Per the germline V gene, CDR1 is LGHNA and CDR2 is YNFKEQ. The CDR3 has 15 amino acids. The CDR3 protein is CASSQPDRVDSPLHF. CDR3 nucleotide sequence: TGTGCCAGCAGCCAACCCGACAGGGTGGATTCACCCCTCCACTTT.